The rows below give T cell receptor beta chains drawn from one sample of a study of T cell responses to AZD1222 COVID-19 vaccine. Clones were read by immunoSEQ multiplex PCR, and TCRdb kept only the in-frame ones, dropping some. The profile shows some 150,000 clones, about nine tenths of them singletons. Source: peripheral blood, taken on day 0 of AZD1222 vaccination. These receptors all come from an adult in good health. The CDR3 runs from the conserved cysteine through the conserved F or W. Each record gives: clone size, D gene, J gene, V gene, CDR3 protein, CDR3 DNA. D genes are given only for firm matches. Clone size is not always given. Where it is, it says once, few, many or a class for expanded clones.

. . TRBJ1-5 TRBV7-2 CASSLYRTDRPQHF TGTGCCAGCAGCTTATATCGGACAGATCGGCCCCAGCATTTT
. TRBD1 TRBJ2-4 TRBV2 CASGSRTGAKSAAKNIQYF TGTGCCAGCGGATCGAGGACAGGGGCCAAGAGTGCGGCCAAAAACATTCAGTACTTC
once . TRBJ1-2 TRBV30 CAWSGQGYGYTF TGTGCCTGGAGTGGGCAGGGCTATGGCTACACCTTC
. TRBD1 TRBJ1-6 TRBV5-1 CASSLASGGRNSPLHF TGCGCCAGCAGCTTGGCGTCAGGGGGACGAAATTCACCCCTCCACTTT
. TRBD1 TRBJ2-3 TRBV5-4 CASTLDRGRSTDTQYF TGTGCCAGCACCCTGGACAGGGGGCGCAGCACAGATACGCAGTATTTT
. . TRBJ1-5 TRBV19 CASSGLVGQGDQPQHF TGTGCCAGTAGTGGTTTGGTTGGGCAGGGAGATCAGCCCCAGCATTTT
. . TRBJ1-5 TRBV3-1/TRBV3-2 CAIPTGEGNQPQHF TGTGCCATCCCGACGGGGGAAGGCAATCAGCCCCAGCATTTT
. TRBD1 TRBJ1-6 TRBV18 CASSRDNRDSYYNSPLHF TGTGCCAGCTCACGAGACAACCGGGACAGTTACTATAATTCACCCCTCCACTTT
. . TRBJ1-1 TRBV2 CATGNTEAFF TGTGCCACAGGGAACACTGAAGCTTTCTTT
. . TRBJ1-1 TRBV7-2 CASSPRLLGSTEAFF TGTGCCAGCAGCCCACGGCTACTTGGGAGCACTGAAGCTTTCTTT
few TRBD2 TRBJ2-4 TRBV19 CASSIVTSGGRRNIQYF TGTGCCAGTAGTATCGTAACTAGCGGGGGGCGGAGAAACATTCAGTACTTC
. . TRBJ1-4 TRBV19 CATQDGGTNEKLFF TGTGCCACTCAGGACGGGGGGACTAATGAAAAACTGTTTTTT
. TRBD1 TRBJ2-3 TRBV29-1 CSVDLGTGGWIDTQYF TGCAGCGTAGACCTTGGGACAGGGGGTTGGATAGATACGCAGTATTTT
. . TRBJ2-7 TRBV4-2 CASSLRDEQYF TGTGCCAGCAGCCTCAGGGACGAGCAGTACTTC
. . TRBJ1-2 TRBV25-1 CASSEWGREVDGYTF TGTGCCAGCAGTGAATGGGGCAGGGAAGTAGATGGCTACACCTTC
. . TRBJ1-2 TRBV5-6 CASSLGEVYGYTF TGTGCCAGCAGCTTGGGGGAGGTATATGGCTACACCTTC
. . TRBJ2-5 TRBV14 CASSPLYQETQYF TGTGCCAGCAGCCCTCTCTACCAAGAGACCCAGTACTTC
. . TRBJ2-4 TRBV15 CATSRDLRLAKNIQYF TGTGCCACCAGCAGAGATCTCCGACTAGCCAAAAACATTCAGTACTTC
. TRBD1 TRBJ1-1 TRBV28 CASSDAGTGAPEAFF TGTGCCAGCAGTGACGCCGGGACAGGTGCTCCTGAAGCTTTCTTT